This TCR beta chain was recovered during a study of PD-L1 blockade in urothelial cancer. Study in general: Patients with male sex and bladder-origin urothelial cancer accounted for twenty-five of 29 enrolled. Blood-derived samples held a median approximately 140,000 T cells. Blood was evaluated 3 weeks (second dose) and 6 weeks after therapy began.

V was cut by 1 base and J by 0 bases, with 7 bases left in between. The CDR3 is 15 amino acids. CDR1 and CDR2 (germline): SGHRS, YFSETQ. Measured with immunoSEQ multiplex PCR; TCRdb has only the in-frame clones, and not every one. The table lists tens of thousands of clones, around 86% of them singletons. This clonotype was sampled from a man aged 50 to 59 with urothelial cancer. Sequencing used PBMCs, obtained around atezolizumab (anti-PD-L1) treatment. This chain links TRBV5-1 with TRBJ2-2; D is unresolved. The CDR3: CASSLFGPNTGELFF. The CDR3 DNA reads TGCGCCAGCAGCTTGTTCGGTCCGAACACCGGGGAGCTGTTTTTT.